Sequencing of this TCR beta chain was carried out in a study of T cell responses to AZD1222 COVID-19 vaccine. The CDR3 sequence is 14 residues long. J gave up 4 bases and V 6 bases, and 5 bases lay outside the gene matches. CDR1 LNHDA and CDR2 SQIVND come from the germline V gene (reference sequence). General observations from the study: Among vaccine-associated CD4 TCRs, coverage spanned spike, with dominance at 160-218 and 743-854. The donors showed a predominance of white British ancestry and of females, with possible underestimation of clonal diversity. Elevations in Spike-specific TCR breadth and depth followed administration of two AZD1222 doses.

Measured with immunoSEQ multiplex PCR; TCRdb has only the in-frame clones, and not every one. The sample contains 55,000 to 60,000 clones, 85% of which appear only once. Comments on this clone: Its matching antigen is unknown.

The receptor was isolated from an adult in good health. The chain couples TRBV19 to TRBJ2-1; TRBD1 aligns across 8 bases. Material: peripheral blood, obtained on day 0 of MenACWY control vaccination. Here the CDR3 DNA reads TGTGCCAGTAGACCGGGACAGGTATACAATGAGCAGTTCTTC. This translates into CASRPGQVYNEQFF.